These T cell receptor beta chains were read from a single sample in a study of blood T cells in healthy people across ages. Each CDR3 protein gets one entry after TCRdb re-called the 5' RACE reads with MiXCR. The profile shows 800,000 or so distinct CDR3 sequences, roughly 25% of them singletons. This same sample was also part of a study on T cells of mothers and their children.

Sequencing was done on a sample of blood. These receptors all come from a boy aged 10-17 years in good health. Each CDR3 is given with its conserved first and last residue. D genes are given only for firm matches. Only some rows state a clone size, as once, few, many or a class for expanded clones.

CDR3aa: CASSLRLRGDEQFF
CDR3nt: TGTGCCAGCAGTTTACGCTTAAGGGGGGATGAGCAGTTCTTC
abundance: .
d_gene: .
v_gene: TRBV28
j_gene: TRBJ2-1

CDR3aa: CASSQDRRQNSPLHF
CDR3nt: TGCGCCAGCAGCCAAGATAGACGACAGAATTCACCCCTCCACTTT
abundance: few
d_gene: .
v_gene: TRBV4-1
j_gene: TRBJ1-6

CDR3aa: CASRYGTGDNNEQFF
CDR3nt: TGTGCCAGCAGATATGGGACAGGGGATAACAATGAGCAGTTCTTC
abundance: .
d_gene: TRBD1
v_gene: TRBV12-3/TRBV12-4
j_gene: TRBJ2-1

CDR3aa: CASSQEPVWTGAYEQYF
CDR3nt: TGTGCCAGCAGCCAAGAACCGGTATGGACAGGGGCATACGAGCAGTACTTC
abundance: few
d_gene: TRBD1
v_gene: TRBV4-2
j_gene: TRBJ2-7

CDR3aa: CSAQSRDRETQYF
CDR3nt: TGCAGTGCCCAAAGCCGGGACAGGGAGACCCAGTACTTC
abundance: few
d_gene: TRBD1
v_gene: TRBV20-1
j_gene: TRBJ2-5

CDR3aa: CASSQVQTGQGGHEQFF
CDR3nt: TGCGCCAGCAGCCAAGTACAAACGGGACAGGGGGGCCATGAGCAGTTCTTC
abundance: .
d_gene: TRBD1
v_gene: TRBV4-1
j_gene: TRBJ2-1

CDR3aa: CASSPSGLAGANEQFF
CDR3nt: TGTGCCAGCAGTCCCTCGGGACTAGCGGGAGCCAATGAGCAGTTCTTC
abundance: .
d_gene: TRBD2
v_gene: TRBV12-3/TRBV12-4
j_gene: TRBJ2-1

CDR3aa: CASSYLSRGSTQHF
CDR3nt: TGTGCCAGCAGTTACCTGAGTCGTGGTTCGACCCAGCATTTT
abundance: .
d_gene: .
v_gene: TRBV6-2/TRBV6-3
j_gene: TRBJ1-5

CDR3aa: CASSLDRRGRAFF
CDR3nt: TGTGCCAGCAGCTTAGATCGCAGGGGGCGTGCTTTCTTT
abundance: .
d_gene: TRBD1
v_gene: TRBV13
j_gene: TRBJ1-1

CDR3aa: CASSPPYPGTGTHEQYF
CDR3nt: TGTGCCAGCAGCCCCCCCTATCCCGGGACAGGGACCCACGAGCAGTACTTC
abundance: .
d_gene: TRBD1
v_gene: TRBV9
j_gene: TRBJ2-7

CDR3aa: CASSFLGQGKGEKLFF
CDR3nt: TGTGCCAGCAGTTTCCTCGGACAGGGGAAGGGGGAAAAACTGTTTTTT
abundance: .
d_gene: TRBD1
v_gene: TRBV28
j_gene: TRBJ1-4

CDR3aa: CASTGGPGQETQYF
CDR3nt: TGTGCCAGCACGGGAGGGCCGGGGCAAGAGACCCAGTACTTC
abundance: .
d_gene: TRBD2
v_gene: TRBV2
j_gene: TRBJ2-5

CDR3aa: CASSDGRGAFF
CDR3nt: TGTGCCAGCAGTGACGGCAGGGGGGCGTTTTTT
abundance: few
d_gene: TRBD1
v_gene: TRBV2
j_gene: TRBJ1-4

CDR3aa: CATSDLSGGAPDTQYF
CDR3nt: TGTGCCACCAGTGATTTGAGCGGGGGGGCCCCAGATACGCAGTATTTT
abundance: .
d_gene: TRBD2
v_gene: TRBV24-1
j_gene: TRBJ2-3

CDR3aa: CSVLWVKGGEDEFF
CDR3nt: TGCAGCGTTCTATGGGTTAAAGGGGGGGAGGATGAGTTCTTC
abundance: few
d_gene: .
v_gene: TRBV29-1
j_gene: TRBJ2-1

CDR3aa: CASSQDPGAGNEAFF
CDR3nt: TGCGCCAGCAGCCAAGATCCGGGGGCGGGCAATGAAGCTTTCTTT
abundance: .
d_gene: .
v_gene: TRBV4-3
j_gene: TRBJ1-1

CDR3aa: CASSYSTSDTQYF
CDR3nt: TGTGCCAGCAGTTACTCGACTAGCGATACGCAGTATTTT
abundance: .
d_gene: TRBD2
v_gene: TRBV6-2/TRBV6-3
j_gene: TRBJ2-3

CDR3aa: CASSPRGQGMPYEQYF
CDR3nt: TGCGCCAGCAGCCCTAGGGGACAGGGGATGCCCTACGAGCAGTACTTC
abundance: few
d_gene: TRBD1
v_gene: TRBV4-1
j_gene: TRBJ2-7

CDR3aa: CASSLGQGAGETQYF
CDR3nt: TGCGCCAGCAGCTTGGGACAGGGGGCAGGAGAGACCCAGTACTTC
abundance: medium-sized
d_gene: TRBD1
v_gene: TRBV5-1
j_gene: TRBJ2-5

CDR3aa: CASRAGGASTGELFF
CDR3nt: TGTGCCAGCAGAGCCGGGGGGGCCTCCACCGGGGAGCTGTTTTTT
abundance: .
d_gene: TRBD2
v_gene: TRBV11-1
j_gene: TRBJ2-2

CDR3aa: CASSGRYRETQYF
CDR3nt: TGTGCCAGCAGCGGACGGTACCGGGAGACCCAGTACTTC
abundance: .
d_gene: .
v_gene: TRBV9
j_gene: TRBJ2-5

CDR3aa: CSAPTPRPLSGANVLTF
CDR3nt: TGCAGTGCTCCAACCCCCCGACCCCTCTCTGGGGCCAACGTCCTGACTTTC
abundance: few
d_gene: .
v_gene: TRBV20-1
j_gene: TRBJ2-6

CDR3aa: CTSSQETSGYQETQYF
CDR3nt: TGCACCAGCAGCCAAGAGACTAGCGGATACCAAGAGACCCAGTACTTC
abundance: .
d_gene: TRBD2
v_gene: TRBV4-1
j_gene: TRBJ2-5

CDR3aa: CSATSGGAYEQYF
CDR3nt: TGCAGTGCTACCAGCGGGGGGGCCTACGAGCAGTACTTC
abundance: .
d_gene: TRBD2
v_gene: TRBV20-1
j_gene: TRBJ2-7

CDR3aa: CASSPGGTGAGDTQYF
CDR3nt: TGTGCCAGCTCACCCGGGGGGACAGGGGCCGGAGATACGCAGTATTTT
abundance: few
d_gene: TRBD1
v_gene: TRBV18
j_gene: TRBJ2-3

CDR3aa: CSVLAPPYEQYF
CDR3nt: TGCAGCGTTCTCGCGCCACCCTACGAGCAGTACTTC
abundance: .
d_gene: .
v_gene: TRBV29-1
j_gene: TRBJ2-7

CDR3aa: CASSLRASEKLFF
CDR3nt: TGTGCCAGCAGCTTAAGGGCTTCGGAAAAACTGTTTTTT
abundance: .
d_gene: .
v_gene: TRBV7-9
j_gene: TRBJ1-4

CDR3aa: CASSWVGGQPQHF
CDR3nt: TGTGCCAGCAGCTGGGTAGGTGGCCAGCCCCAGCATTTT
abundance: .
d_gene: .
v_gene: TRBV5-6
j_gene: TRBJ1-5

CDR3aa: CASSADNTGELFF
CDR3nt: TGTGCCAGCAGTGCTGATAACACCGGGGAGCTGTTTTTT
abundance: .
d_gene: .
v_gene: TRBV2
j_gene: TRBJ2-2

CDR3aa: CASRTPGTGIYEQYF
CDR3nt: TGTGCCAGCAGGACCCCCGGGACAGGGATCTACGAGCAGTACTTC
abundance: .
d_gene: TRBD1
v_gene: TRBV28
j_gene: TRBJ2-7

CDR3aa: CASKDYNTDTQYF
CDR3nt: TGTGCCAGCAAGGACTACAACACAGATACGCAGTATTTT
abundance: .
d_gene: .
v_gene: TRBV25-1
j_gene: TRBJ2-3

CDR3aa: CASSASTGGSYGYTF
CDR3nt: TGTGCCAGCAGCGCCTCCACAGGGGGTAGCTATGGCTACACCTTC
abundance: few
d_gene: TRBD1
v_gene: TRBV9
j_gene: TRBJ1-2

CDR3aa: CSVEWENIQYF
CDR3nt: TGCAGCGTTGAGTGGGAAAACATTCAGTACTTC
abundance: many
d_gene: .
v_gene: TRBV29-1
j_gene: TRBJ2-4

CDR3aa: CASSHGPGASSPLHF
CDR3nt: TGTGCCAGCAGCCACGGCCCCGGTGCTAGTTCACCCCTCCACTTT
abundance: .
d_gene: .
v_gene: TRBV3-1
j_gene: TRBJ1-6

CDR3aa: CASSQDYGTGGLETQYF
CDR3nt: TGTGCCAGCAGCCAAGATTACGGGACAGGGGGCTTGGAGACCCAGTACTTC
abundance: .
d_gene: TRBD1
v_gene: TRBV14
j_gene: TRBJ2-5

CDR3aa: CASSSSGGAAQETQYF
CDR3nt: TGCGCCAGCAGCTCCTCAGGGGGAGCGGCCCAAGAGACCCAGTACTTC
abundance: .
d_gene: TRBD1
v_gene: TRBV5-1
j_gene: TRBJ2-5

CDR3aa: CASRRAGGGTDTQYF
CDR3nt: TGTGCCAGTCGACGGGCGGGAGGAGGTACAGATACGCAGTATTTT
abundance: .
d_gene: TRBD2
v_gene: TRBV9
j_gene: TRBJ2-3

CDR3aa: CASSLGQGIDEQYF
CDR3nt: TGTGCCAGCAGCTTAGGTCAGGGTATCGACGAGCAGTACTTC
abundance: .
d_gene: .
v_gene: TRBV11-2
j_gene: TRBJ2-7